A selection of T cell receptor beta chains follows, all from one sample in a study of human CD8 memory T cell subsets. No DNA is given; TCRdb re-called the 5' RACE reads and lists each CDR3 protein once. The sample data list 5,000 to 6,000 distinct CDR3 sequences. The sequenced sample consisted of CD8+ effector memory T cells (TEM) sorted from PBMCs. Every receptor here comes from a human donor in good health. Each CDR3 is given with its conserved first and last residue. Fields, in order: V gene, J gene, clone size, CDR3 protein. Clone size, where shown, is once, few, many, or a class for clones that have expanded.

TRBV6-2/TRBV6-3,TRBJ2-1,NA,CASRGTGRFYEQFF
TRBV4-1,TRBJ1-2,NA,CASSQVLDSSNYGYTF
TRBV5-4,TRBJ1-1,NA,CASSSLNAEAFF
TRBV4-2,TRBJ2-7,NA,CASSQEAYSYEQYF
TRBV12-5,TRBJ2-5,NA,CASGRGGMETQYF
TRBV10-3,TRBJ2-7,NA,CAISGEQEVYEQYF
TRBV18,TRBJ2-1,NA,CASSPFGYNEQFF
TRBV20-1,TRBJ2-7,medium-sized,CSARATLDHEQYF
TRBV4-1,TRBJ2-1,medium-sized,CASSRSGGAYNEQFF
TRBV9,TRBJ2-1,NA,CASSDGGTSLANEQFF